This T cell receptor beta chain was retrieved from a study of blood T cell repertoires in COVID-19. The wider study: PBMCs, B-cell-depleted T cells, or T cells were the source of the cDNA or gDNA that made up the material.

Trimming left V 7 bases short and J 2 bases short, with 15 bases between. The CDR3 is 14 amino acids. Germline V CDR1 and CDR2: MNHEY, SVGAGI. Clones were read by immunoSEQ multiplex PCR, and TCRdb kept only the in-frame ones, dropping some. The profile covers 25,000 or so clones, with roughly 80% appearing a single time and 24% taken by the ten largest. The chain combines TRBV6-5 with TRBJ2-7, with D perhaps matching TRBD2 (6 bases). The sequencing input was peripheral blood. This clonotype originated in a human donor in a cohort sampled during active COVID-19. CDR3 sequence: CASTSSGGTYEQYF. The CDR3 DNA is TGTGCCAGCACGTCTTCCGGGGGTACCTACGAGCAGTACTTC.